These 7 T cell receptor beta chains were all obtained from the same sample, sequenced in a study of T cell repertoires in cytomegalovirus infection. MiXCR, applied by TCRdb to the reads, yields one record per CDR3 protein. The table lists hundreds of thousands of distinct CDR3 sequences, about a third of them singletons. The sample comprised PBMCs. These receptors were taken from a human donor in good health (CMV status not recorded). Some clones in this sample may be carry-over from other donors' samples.

This chain links TRBV15 with TRBJ2-1; 10 positions agree with TRBD2. V gave up 0 bases and J gave up 8 bases; unmatched junction bases: 7. There are 16 residues in the CDR3. CDR1 is LNHNV and CDR2 is YYDKDF in the germline V gene (reference sequence). The CDR3 spells CATSRERSGGGHEQFF. CDR3 bases: TGTGCCACCAGCAGAGAAAGAAGCGGGGGGGGGCATGAGCAGTTCTTC.

Written as DNA, the CDR3 is TGCGCCAGCAGTCCGGGAATTGAAGCTTTCTTT. Amino acids: CASSPGIEAFF. The chain carries TRBV10-2 and TRBJ1-1; D is unclear. V lost 5 bases and J 7 bases, leaving 8 bases between the germline ends. Germline V gene lookup returns CDR1 WSHSY and CDR2 SAAADI. The CDR3 has 11 residues.

The chain is built from TRBV20-1 and TRBJ2-5, with TRBD2 matching 12 bases. V shed 1 base, J shed 2 bases, and the junction held 5 bases outside the gene matches. In germline, CDR1 is DFQATT, CDR2 SNEGSKA (reference sequence). CDR3 length equals 16 residues. The CDR3 bases are TGCAGTGCTAGAGTGCGACTAGCGGGGGAGCAAGAGACCCAGTACTTC. The encoded protein is CSARVRLAGEQETQYF.

This clonotype was found many times. The rearrangement joins TRBV7-2 to TRBJ2-3; TRBD2 might be the D (5 bases). V was clipped by 9 bases and J by 2 bases, with 21 bases between them. This CDR3 has 16 amino acids. The V gene's germline CDR1 is SGHTA and CDR2 FQGNSA. CDR3: CASSPNPAAYTDTQYF. The CDR3 DNA reads TGTGCCAGTTCTCCGAATCCAGCGGCTTACACAGATACGCAGTATTTT.

This clonotype was seen at least ten times. The rearrangement uses TRBV7-2 and TRBJ2-2; TRBD1 might be the D (5 bases). V lost 5 bases and J 5 bases, leaving 15 bases between the germline ends. CDR3 length equals 15 residues. Germline CDR1 is SGHTA and CDR2 is FQGNSA. Here the CDR3 DNA reads TGTGCCAGCAGCCTTGTTCAGGGAAGGACCGGGGAGCTGTTTTTT. It translates to CASSLVQGRTGELFF.

A note on this clonotype: Being one base from a much bigger clone, this may be a read error. The rearrangement links TRBV7-2 to TRBJ2-1; D is unresolved. Germline assignment: CDR1 SGHTA and CDR2 FQGNSA. The CDR3 runs 12 residues. CDR3 DNA: TGTCCCAGCAGCTGGACCTACAATGAGCAGTTCTTC. Translating gives CPSSWTYNEQFF.

The V gene is TRBV12-3 or TRBV12-4, the J gene TRBJ1-1; TRBD1 matches at 10 bases. The CDR3 covers 13 residues. Unmatched junction bases numbered 3, after V lost 6 bases and J lost 5 bases. In DNA form, the CDR3 reads TGTGCCAGCAGGGGGACAGGGGAAACTGAAGCTTTCTTT. Translating it yields CASRGTGETEAFF.